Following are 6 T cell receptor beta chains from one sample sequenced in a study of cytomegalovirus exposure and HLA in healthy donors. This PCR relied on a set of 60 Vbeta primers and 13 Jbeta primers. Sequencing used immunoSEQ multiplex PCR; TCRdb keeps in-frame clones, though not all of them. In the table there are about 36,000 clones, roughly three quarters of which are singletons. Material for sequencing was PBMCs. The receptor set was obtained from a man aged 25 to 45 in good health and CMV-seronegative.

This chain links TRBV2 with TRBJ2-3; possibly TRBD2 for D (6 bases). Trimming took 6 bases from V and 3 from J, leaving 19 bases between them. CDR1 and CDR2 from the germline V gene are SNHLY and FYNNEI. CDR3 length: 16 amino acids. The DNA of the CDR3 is TGTGCCAGCAGGGCGGGACTCCCTCAGAGGACAGATACGCAGTATTTT. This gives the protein CASRAGLPQRTDTQYF.

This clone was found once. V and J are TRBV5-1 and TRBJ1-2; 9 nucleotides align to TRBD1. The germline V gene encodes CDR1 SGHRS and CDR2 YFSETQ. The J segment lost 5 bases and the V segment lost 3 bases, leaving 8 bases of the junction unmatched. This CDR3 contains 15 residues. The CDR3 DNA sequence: TGCGCCAGCAGCTCGGGACAGGGCGGGGGATATGGCTACACCTTC. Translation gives CASSSGQGGGYGYTF.

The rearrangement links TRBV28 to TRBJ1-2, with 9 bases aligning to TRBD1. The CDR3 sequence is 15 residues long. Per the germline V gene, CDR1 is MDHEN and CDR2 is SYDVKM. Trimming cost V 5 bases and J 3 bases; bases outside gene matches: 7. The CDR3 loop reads CASSTWTGEDYGYTF. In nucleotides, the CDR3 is TGTGCCAGCAGTACCTGGACAGGGGAAGACTATGGCTACACCTTC.

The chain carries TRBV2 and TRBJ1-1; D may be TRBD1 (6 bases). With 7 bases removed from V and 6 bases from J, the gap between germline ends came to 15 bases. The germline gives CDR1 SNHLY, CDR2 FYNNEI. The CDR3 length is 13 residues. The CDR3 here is CASTITGIPEAFF. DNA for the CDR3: TGTGCCAGCACTATAACAGGGATCCCTGAAGCTTTCTTT.

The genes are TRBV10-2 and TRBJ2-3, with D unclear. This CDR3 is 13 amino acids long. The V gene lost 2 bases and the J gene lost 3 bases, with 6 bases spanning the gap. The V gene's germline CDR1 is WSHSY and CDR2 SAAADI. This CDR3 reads CASSEGRTDTQYF. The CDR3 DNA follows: TGCGCCAGCAGTGAGGGCAGGACAGATACGCAGTATTTT.

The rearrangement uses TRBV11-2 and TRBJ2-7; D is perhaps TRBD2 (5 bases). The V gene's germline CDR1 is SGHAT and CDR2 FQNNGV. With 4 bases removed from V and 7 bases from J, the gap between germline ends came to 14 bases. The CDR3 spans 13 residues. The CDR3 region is CASSSHDPGEQYF. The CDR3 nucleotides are TGTGCCAGCAGCTCCCATGATCCGGGGGAGCAGTACTTC.